This entry concerns a single T cell receptor beta chain. Its antigen is currently unknown. This entry comes from a study of identical twins. Study-wide results and limits: Some out-of-frame alpha sequences were shared by twins, and these showed excess low generation probability. Models underestimated how often monozygotic twins shared out-of-frame TCR alpha.

The V gene's germline CDR1 is SGHRS and CDR2 YFSETQ. This CDR3 has 16 residues. With V trimmed by 4 bases and J by 4 bases, 6 bases remained unmatched. From the 5' RACE reads, TCRdb called clonotypes with MiXCR, one entry per CDR3 protein. This sample has roughly 1.6 million distinct CDR3 sequences; about 32% occur once, and the top ten carry about 0.3%. This chain joins TRBV5-1 and TRBJ2-2, with 11 bases aligning to TRBD1. The sequencing sample was made of cord blood. The source is a newborn girl in good health. CDR3 DNA sequence: TGCGCCAGCAGCCGTCCGGGACAGGGGGTCACCGGGGAGCTGTTTTTT. The encoded protein is CASSRPGQGVTGELFF. Full variable domain (outside the CDR3, taken from reference TRBV5-1 and TRBJ2-2): KAGVTQTPRYLIKTRGQQVTLSCSPISGHRSVSWYQQTPGQGLQFLFEYFSETQRNKGNFPGRFSGRQFSNSRSEMNVSTLELGDSALYLCASSRPGQGVTGELFFGEGSRLTVL.